The next 2 T cell receptor beta chains were all read from a single sample in a study of T cell responses to AZD1222 COVID-19 vaccine. The assay was immunoSEQ multiplex PCR, and TCRdb's table has in-frame clones only and misses some. Counted here are tens of thousands of clones, under 90% occurring once; the ten biggest clones make up around 15%. The source was peripheral blood, collected 28 days after the second AZD1222 dose. These receptors came from an adult who received the AZD1222 COVID-19 vaccine.

This chain connects TRBV19 to TRBJ1-4; unclear D gene. CDR1 and CDR2 from the germline V gene are LNHDA and SQIVND (reference sequence). V lost 4 bases and J 7 bases, leaving 13 bases between the germline ends. The CDR3 extends over 14 amino acids. The CDR3 is CASSSSLSGEKLFF. CDR3 nucleotide sequence: TGTGCCAGTAGTAGTAGTTTGTCGGGTGAAAAACTGTTTTTT.

This CDR3 is CASSYPQGYTEAFF. DNA of the CDR3: TGTGCCAGCAGTTATCCCCAGGGATACACTGAAGCTTTCTTT. This rearrangement joins TRBV6-1 to TRBJ1-1; tentative D call: TRBD1 (5 bases). Germline lookup yields CDR1 MNHNS and CDR2 SASEGT. V lost 5 bases, J lost 3 bases, and 13 bases lay in between. CDR3 length: 14 amino acids.